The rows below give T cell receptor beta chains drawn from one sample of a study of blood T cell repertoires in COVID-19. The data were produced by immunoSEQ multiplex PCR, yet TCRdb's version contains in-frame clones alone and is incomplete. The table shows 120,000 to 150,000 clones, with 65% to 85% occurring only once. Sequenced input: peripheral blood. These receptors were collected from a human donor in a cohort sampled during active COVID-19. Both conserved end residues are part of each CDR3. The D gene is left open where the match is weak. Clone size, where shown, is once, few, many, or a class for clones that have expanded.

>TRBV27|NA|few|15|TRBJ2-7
TGTGCCAGCAGTTTCTCCCCCCGGAGGAGCTACGAGCAGTACTTC
CASSFSPRRSYEQYF
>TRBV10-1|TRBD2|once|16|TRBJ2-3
TGCGCCAGCAGCGACCGACTAGCGGGGGGCACAGATACGCAGTATTTT
CASSDRLAGGTDTQYF
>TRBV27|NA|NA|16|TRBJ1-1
TGTGCCAGCAGCATGCACAGGGACGCCTTGAACACTGAAGCTTTCTTT
CASSMHRDALNTEAFF
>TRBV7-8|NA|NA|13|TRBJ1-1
TGTGCCAGCAGCTTGACAGTGAACACTGAAGCTTTCTTT
CASSLTVNTEAFF
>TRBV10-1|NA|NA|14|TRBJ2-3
TGCGCCAGCAGTGAGTCCCCAGGCACAGATACGCAGTATTTT
CASSESPGTDTQYF
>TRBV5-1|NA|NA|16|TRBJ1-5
TGCGCCAGCAGCCCTGGGGGGGGGCAAGGCAATCAGCCCCAGCATTTT
CASSPGGGQGNQPQHF
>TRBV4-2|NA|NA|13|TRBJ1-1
TGTGCCAGCAGCGCAGACAGGAACACTGAAGCTTTCTTT
CASSADRNTEAFF
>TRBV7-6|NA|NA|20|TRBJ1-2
TGTGCCAGCAGCTTAGTCGGACTCGGGTACGCTTCGTCATTCGCCTATGGCTACACCTTC
CASSLVGLGYASSFAYGYTF
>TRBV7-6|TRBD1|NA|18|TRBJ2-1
TGTGCCAGCAGCCCTACCCTGACAGGGATCGGGTCCTACAATGAGCAGTTCTTC
CASSPTLTGIGSYNEQFF
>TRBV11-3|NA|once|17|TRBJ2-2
TGTGCCAGCAGCTTAGTACAGGGAAAGTCTAACACCGGGGAGCTGTTTTTT
CASSLVQGKSNTGELFF
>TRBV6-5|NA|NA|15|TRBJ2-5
TGTGCCAGCAGTTACTCTCGGGTAGCGAGAGAGACCCAGTACTTC
CASSYSRVARETQYF
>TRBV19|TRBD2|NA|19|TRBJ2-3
TGTGCCAGTAGTATAGGACTGCGCGGGGGACTAACTAGCACAGATACGCAGTATTTT
CASSIGLRGGLTSTDTQYF
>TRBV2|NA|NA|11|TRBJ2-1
TGTGCCAGCACCCAGGCCGGTGAGCAGTTCTTC
CASTQAGEQFF
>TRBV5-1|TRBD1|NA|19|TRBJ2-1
TGCGCCAGCAGCTTGGGTCCGACAGGGGGCAGTAGGATCGGGACTGAGCAGTTCTTC
CASSLGPTGGSRIGTEQFF
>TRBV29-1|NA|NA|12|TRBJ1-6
TGCAGCGTTCGGGACATAGGGTCACCCCTCCACTTT
CSVRDIGSPLHF
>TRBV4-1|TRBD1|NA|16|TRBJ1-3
TGCGCCAGCAGCCACTTAGACAGGGACTCTGGAAACACCATATATTTT
CASSHLDRDSGNTIYF
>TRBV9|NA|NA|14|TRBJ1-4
TGTGCCAGCGGGTCCTGGGGGCGCGGTGAAAAACTGTTTTTT
CASGSWGRGEKLFF
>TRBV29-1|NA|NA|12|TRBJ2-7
TGCAGCGGCCTGTCAGGGATTCGGGAGCAGTACTTC
CSGLSGIREQYF
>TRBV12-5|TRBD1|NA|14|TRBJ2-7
TGTGCTAGTGCCCGAGGGACAGCCGACAACGAGCAGTACTTC
CASARGTADNEQYF
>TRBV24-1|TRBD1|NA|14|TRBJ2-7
TGTGCCACCAGTGATGCCGGGACAGACTACGAGCAGTACTTC
CATSDAGTDYEQYF
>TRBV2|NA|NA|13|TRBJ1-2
TGTGCCAGCAGCCCGACGGGGGTTATCGGCTACACCTTC
CASSPTGVIGYTF
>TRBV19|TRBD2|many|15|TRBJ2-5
TGTGCCAGTAGTATTACGGCGGGGGGCCAAGAGACCCAGTACTTC
CASSITAGGQETQYF
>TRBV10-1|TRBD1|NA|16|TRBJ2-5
TGCGCCAGCAGTGAGCGGGGACAGGGAAAAAAAAAGACCCAGTACTTC
CASSERGQGKKKTQYF
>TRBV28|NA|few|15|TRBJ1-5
TGTGCCAGCAGTTCCAGGGGAAGCAGCAATCAGCCCCAGCATTTT
CASSSRGSSNQPQHF
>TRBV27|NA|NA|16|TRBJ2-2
TGTGCCAGCAGCTGGGGGCAGGCCTCGAACACCGGGGAGCTGTTTTTT
CASSWGQASNTGELFF
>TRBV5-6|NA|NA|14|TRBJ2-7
TGTGCCAGCAGCTTGTTTCAGGGGTTCTACGAGCAGTACTTC
CASSLFQGFYEQYF